One sample yielded the 15 T cell receptor beta chains listed below, sequenced in a study of response to subunit inactivated influenza vaccine. TCRdb redid the calling of the RT-PCR reads with MiXCR, one entry per CDR3 protein. The sample has roughly 650,000 distinct CDR3 sequences; 13% to 15% are singletons. The material was PBMCs from blood, obtained around 15 days before vaccination. The receptors were sampled from a man between 45 and 60 years old who received an inactivated influenza vaccine.

This chain joins TRBV15 and TRBJ1-1; D might be TRBD1 (5 bases). The CDR3 covers 15 residues. V was shortened by 1 base and J by 2 bases, with 11 bases between the two germline ends. Germline CDR1 is LNHNV and CDR2 is YYDKDF (reference sequence). The CDR3 spells CATSRVGGLNTEAFF. The DNA of the CDR3 is TGTGCCACCAGCAGAGTTGGGGGACTAAACACTGAAGCTTTCTTT.

In this sample, this clonotype turned up many times. The chain is built from TRBV27 and TRBJ2-2; D uncertain. The CDR3 contains 13 residues. The V gene's germline CDR1 is MNHEY and CDR2 SMNVEV (reference sequence). Trimming cost V 6 bases and J 3 bases, with 8 bases left between them. DNA of the CDR3: TGTGCCAGCAGGAGATTTGACACCGGGGAGCTGTTTTTT. It encodes CASRRFDTGELFF.

This clonotype was detected only a few times. The genes are TRBV28 and TRBJ2-5; D is unclear. This CDR3 is 14 amino acids long. V lost 2 bases to trimming and J lost 3 bases, with 10 bases between them. Germline V gene data show CDR1 as MDHEN and CDR2 as SYDVKM. As DNA, the CDR3 is TGTGCCAGCAGTTTAACATTTGGGGAAGAGACCCAGTACTTC. Translating gives CASSLTFGEETQYF.

As for this clonotype: One base away lies a much larger clone, so this may be a sequencing read error. The chain couples TRBV20-1 to TRBJ2-3; D not certain. Germline assignment: CDR1 DFQATT and CDR2 SNEGSKA (reference sequence). The length of the CDR3 is 13 residues. V was shortened by 3 bases and J by 6 bases, with 13 bases between the two germline ends. For the CDR3, the DNA is TGCAGTGCTAGTATGGCTATTTGTGATACGCAGTATTTT. It specifies CSASMAICDTQYF.

The chain couples TRBV7-9 to TRBJ2-1; 10 nucleotides line up with TRBD2. Losses at the gene ends were 7 bases for V and 6 bases for J; bases not matched to a gene: 3. The CDR3 loop spans 13 amino acids. Germline CDR1 SEHNR, CDR2 FQNEAQ (reference sequence). CDR3 amino acids: CASMSGRANEQFF. The CDR3 DNA reads as TGTGCCAGCATGAGCGGGAGGGCCAATGAGCAGTTCTTC. Drawing the rest from reference TRBV7-9 and TRBJ2-1, the complete variable domain is DTGVSQNPRHKITKRGQNVTFRCDPISEHNRLYWYRQTLGQGPEFLTYFQNEAQLEKSRLLSDRFSAERPKGSFSTLEIQRTEQGDSAMYLCASMSGRANEQFFGPGTRLTVL.

This clonotype was observed a handful of times. This sequence joins TRBV18 and TRBJ2-3; maybe TRBD2 (5 bases). Between the trimmed V and J ends, which lost 6 bases and 4 bases, there was a span of 20 bases. The CDR3 runs to 16 residues. Germline V CDR1 and CDR2: KGHSH, LQKENI. CDR3 DNA: TGTGCCAGCTCCTTCCGGAGGCGGGTCGGTGCAGATACGCAGTATTTT. This encodes CASSFRRRVGADTQYF.

There are many counts of this clonotype. The chain is built from TRBV12-3 or TRBV12-4 and TRBJ1-1; D gene uncertain. Deletions cut 6 bases from V and 8 bases from J, with 19 bases between. The CDR3 consists of 14 residues. The CDR3 loop is CASRSSGEGLEAFF. DNA of the CDR3: TGTGCCAGCAGGTCCTCCGGGGAGGGCCTCGAAGCTTTCTTT.

At least ten counts were recorded for this clonotype. V usage is TRBV7-8 and J usage is TRBJ2-7, with D maybe TRBD1 (6 bases). Trimming left V 4 bases short and J 3 bases short, with 10 bases between. The CDR3 runs to 13 residues. Germline V gene sequence: CDR1 SGHVS, CDR2 FQNEAQ. The CDR3 sequence: CASSSRGGYEQYF. CDR3 DNA: TGTGCCAGCAGCTCCAGAGGGGGCTACGAGCAGTACTTC.

The V gene is TRBV14, the J gene TRBJ2-5; D is unclear. The germline V gene has CDR1 SGHDN and CDR2 FVKESK. The ends were cut back, 0 bases at V and 5 bases at J, with 13 bases in the middle. The CDR3 contains 15 residues. The CDR3 sequence: CASSQDILKLETQYF. The CDR3 bases are TGTGCCAGCAGCCAAGACATATTGAAGCTTGAGACCCAGTACTTC.

This chain uses TRBV7-9 with TRBJ2-7, with 9 bases lining up with TRBD2. The germline CDR1 and CDR2 sequences are SEHNR and FQNEAQ (reference sequence). The CDR3 consists of 17 residues. The J segment lost 0 bases and the V segment lost 3 bases, leaving 9 bases of the junction unmatched. Written as DNA, the CDR3 is TGTGCCAGCAGCTTGGTTGTTGGGACTAGCACCTCCTACGAGCAGTACTTC. Encoded protein: CASSLVVGTSTSYEQYF.

The V gene is TRBV29-1, the J gene TRBJ2-7; 8 bases line up with TRBD1. Germline V gene sequence: CDR1 SQVTM, CDR2 ANQGSEA. J lost 3 bases, V lost 6 bases, and 13 bases had no gene match. This CDR3 has 15 residues. The CDR3 here is CSVASETGAFYEQYF. DNA of the CDR3: TGCAGCGTAGCTTCCGAGACAGGGGCATTCTACGAGCAGTACTTC.

The chain joins TRBV6-6 to TRBJ2-3; no definite D call. The germline V gene encodes CDR1 MNHNY and CDR2 SVGAGI (reference sequence). The CDR3 extends over 13 amino acids. Trimming stripped 8 bases from V and 3 bases from J, with 12 bases between. The chain's CDR3 is CASDQVGTDTQYF. The CDR3, as DNA: TGTGCCAGCGATCAAGTAGGAACAGATACGCAGTATTTT.

The rearrangement links TRBV7-2 to TRBJ2-1; D gene ambiguous. The V gene's germline CDR1 is SGHTA and CDR2 FQGNSA. The CDR3 is 15 amino acids. Trimming stripped 2 bases from V and 6 bases from J, with 14 bases between. The CDR3 nucleotides read TGTGCCAGCAGCTTAACCCCCGCATGGAGCAATGAGCAGTTCTTC. Encoded protein: CASSLTPAWSNEQFF.

This clonotype was counted many times. V and J are TRBV4-3 and TRBJ2-7; 10 bases are a match to TRBD1. With V trimmed by 0 bases and J by 6 bases, 8 bases remained unmatched. This CDR3 region has 16 residues. Germline lookup yields CDR1 LGHNA and CDR2 YSLEER. In nucleotides, the CDR3 is TGCGCCAGCAGCCAAGAGTTTGACAGGGGGCAAAGCGAGCAGTACTTC. This encodes CASSQEFDRGQSEQYF.

CDR3 nucleotide sequence: TGCGCCAGCACCAAAGAGGGGGAGACCCAGTACTTC. Translated: CASTKEGETQYF. The rearrangement uses TRBV5-1 and TRBJ2-5; either TRBD1 or TRBD2 may fit D (5 bases each). The CDR3 spans 12 residues. Germline CDR1 SGHRS, CDR2 YFSETQ. With 6 bases removed from V and 5 bases from J, the gap between germline ends came to 11 bases. Looking up the rest from reference TRBV5-1 and TRBJ2-5 gives the full variable domain: KAGVTQTPRYLIKTRGQQVTLSCSPISGHRSVSWYQQTPGQGLQFLFEYFSETQRNKGNFPGRFSGRQFSNSRSEMNVSTLELGDSALYLCASTKEGETQYFGPGTRLLVL.